These T cell receptor beta chains were read from a single sample in a study of cytomegalovirus exposure and HLA in healthy donors. Measured with immunoSEQ multiplex PCR; TCRdb has only the in-frame clones, and not every one. This table holds roughly 100,000 clones. Material: PBMCs. These receptors were taken from a woman under 40 in good health and CMV-seronegative. The CDR3 runs from the conserved cysteine through the conserved F or W. Fields, in order: CDR3 length, V gene, J gene, D gene, CDR3 DNA, CDR3 protein. The D gene is left open where the match is weak.

16	TRBV27	TRBJ1-2	TRBD1	TGTGCCAGCAGTTTATTTAGTACAGGGGCAAGACGGGGCTACACCTTC	CASSLFSTGARRGYTF
14	TRBV7-9	TRBJ2-7	TRBD1	TGTGCCAGCAGCTATACAGGGGTTGCAGGGGAGCAGTACTTC	CASSYTGVAGEQYF
19	TRBV5-6	TRBJ2-4	TRBD1	TGTGCCAGCAGCTTGGCCTGGGACAGGGGGGGAGGAGCCAAAAACATTCAGTACTTC	CASSLAWDRGGGAKNIQYF
14	TRBV19	TRBJ1-5	NA	TGTGCCAGTAGTATCAATCCGGGGATCCAGCCCCAGCATTTT	CASSINPGIQPQHF
13	TRBV5-4	TRBJ1-2	TRBD1	TGTGCCAGCAGCCGGACAGGGGGCTATGACTACACCTTC	CASSRTGGYDYTF
15	TRBV7-9	TRBJ1-3	NA	TGTGCCAGCAGCTTAGCGAGGGTGAGGGGAAACACCATATATTTT	CASSLARVRGNTIYF
14	TRBV6-5	TRBJ2-7	NA	TGTGCCAGCCCATACTGGGGCCGCTCCTACGAGCAGTACTTC	CASPYWGRSYEQYF
16	TRBV9	TRBJ2-3	TRBD2	TGTGCCAGCAGCGTAGACCCGGGGCGGGGGGGCTATACGCAGTATTTT	CASSVDPGRGGYTQYF
16	TRBV15	TRBJ2-1	TRBD2	TGTGCCACCAGCAGAGATCCCCGGGAGGGTAACAATGAGCAGTTCTTC	CATSRDPREGNNEQFF
13	TRBV5-4	TRBJ2-1	NA	TGTGCCAGCAGCTTGCAGGGGATGGATGAGCAGTTCTTC	CASSLQGMDEQFF
17	TRBV19	TRBJ2-1	TRBD1	TGTGCCAGTAGTATTGTAATCGGGACAGGGACCTACAATGAGCAGTTCTTC	CASSIVIGTGTYNEQFF
15	TRBV6-5	TRBJ2-3	NA	TGTGCCAGCAGTTACGGCAGGGGTAGCACAGATACGCAGTATTTT	CASSYGRGSTDTQYF
16	TRBV9	TRBJ1-2	TRBD1	TGTGCCAGCAGCGGCCCGGACAGGGCGATAGTGGGTGGCTACACCTTC	CASSGPDRAIVGGYTF
13	TRBV29-1	TRBJ1-2	NA	TGCAGCGCCCTACTAACTAGGGCCTATGGCTACACCTTC	CSALLTRAYGYTF
14	TRBV28	TRBJ1-1	TRBD1	TGTGCCAGCAGTTTACGGGACAGGCACACTGAAGCTTTCTTT	CASSLRDRHTEAFF
19	TRBV19	TRBJ2-1	TRBD2	TGTGCCAGAAATAAGGAACTAGCGGGATGGGTGAGCTCCTACAATGAGCAGTTCTTC	CARNKELAGWVSSYNEQFF
15	TRBV4-1	TRBJ1-5	TRBD1	TGCGCCAGCAGCGCCCGACAGGGGATGAAGCAGCCCCAGCATTTT	CASSARQGMKQPQHF
12	TRBV27	TRBJ1-4	NA	TGTGCCAGCAGTTTTTGGGGGGGGGAACTGTTTTTT	CASSFWGGELFF
14	TRBV10-3	TRBJ1-5	NA	TGTGCCATCAGTGACCAGGGGAGCAATCAGCCCCAGCATTTT	CAISDQGSNQPQHF
15	TRBV7-6	TRBJ2-2	TRBD2	TGTGCCAGCAGCTTAAGCGGGGGGTACACCGGGGAGCTGTTTTTT	CASSLSGGYTGELFF
13	TRBV29-1	TRBJ2-5	NA	TGCAGCGTTACCAAAGGGGTTGGGGAGACCCAGTACTTC	CSVTKGVGETQYF
16	TRBV7-2	TRBJ1-5	TRBD1	TGTGCCAGCAGCCGGACAGGACCTTGGAGCAATCAGCCCCAGCATTTT	CASSRTGPWSNQPQHF
15	TRBV27	TRBJ1-4	TRBD1	TGTGCCAGCAGTGACAGGGGGTCCACTAATGAAAAACTGTTTTTT	CASSDRGSTNEKLFF
15	TRBV30	TRBJ1-4	NA	TGTGCCTGGAGATATAGGCCGGGCCAGGGGGAAAAACTGTTTTTT	CAWRYRPGQGEKLFF
15	TRBV6-6	TRBJ1-4	NA	TGTGCCAGCAAAAACCCCACTCCCCGAGGGGAAAAACTGTTTTTT	CASKNPTPRGEKLFF
12	TRBV11-2	TRBJ1-4	NA	TGTGCCAGCAGCTCCCCTTATGAAAAACTGTTTTTT	CASSSPYEKLFF
14	TRBV27	TRBJ2-2	TRBD1	TGTGCCAGCGACAGGGGGCCGGACACCGGGGAGCTGTTTTTT	CASDRGPDTGELFF
16	TRBV7-3	TRBJ2-1	TRBD2	TGTGCCAGCAGCTTTAGCGGGGACCGCTCCTACAATGAGCAGTTCTTC	CASSFSGDRSYNEQFF
13	TRBV5-6	TRBJ2-7	NA	TGTGCCAGCAGCTTACCACAGGACTACGAGCAGTACTTC	CASSLPQDYEQYF
14	TRBV6-4	TRBJ2-1	NA	TGTGCCACCTCTTTGTCTCCGGAGTACAATGAGCAGTTCTTC	CATSLSPEYNEQFF
15	TRBV2	TRBJ2-2	TRBD1	TGTGCCAGCAGTGTACAGGGGGCCCACACCGGGGAGCTGTTTTTT	CASSVQGAHTGELFF
14	TRBV2	TRBJ1-5	NA	TGTGCCAGCAGTGAAGCGACAGTGGGGCAGGGGCAGCATTTT	CASSEATVGQGQHF
16	TRBV7-9	TRBJ1-4	TRBD1	TGTGCCAGCACCATGACTTTGGGACAGACTAATGAAAAACTGTTTTTT	CASTMTLGQTNEKLFF
16	TRBV5-4	TRBJ1-1	NA	TGTGCCAGCAGCCTCCGCCCGGGACATCAGAACACTGAAGCTTTCTTT	CASSLRPGHQNTEAFF
16	TRBV11-3	TRBJ2-2	NA	TGTGCCAGCAGCTTATCTAGGGGAATGAACACCGGGGAGCTGTTTTTT	CASSLSRGMNTGELFF
12	TRBV2	TRBJ1-1	NA	TGTGCCAGCAGTAAACAGAACACTGAAGCTTTCTTT	CASSKQNTEAFF
15	TRBV7-9	TRBJ1-1	NA	TGTGCCAGCAGCTCCACCTCCCGGGGGAACACTGAAGCTTTCTTT	CASSSTSRGNTEAFF
14	TRBV14	TRBJ1-2	NA	TGTGCCAGCAGCCAAGAAGCGGGGTCCTATGGCTACACCTTC	CASSQEAGSYGYTF
15	TRBV28	TRBJ1-4	NA	TGTGCCAGCAGGCCCCAGGGAGGGGCTAATGAAAAACTGTTTTTT	CASRPQGGANEKLFF
15	TRBV6-1	TRBJ2-5	TRBD2	TGTGCCAGCAGCTGGGCGGGGGGGCCAGGGGAGACCCAGTACTTC	CASSWAGGPGETQYF
15	TRBV9	TRBJ1-4	NA	TGTGCCAGCAGCGTAGACGGGTCCTCTAATGAAAAACTGTTTTTT	CASSVDGSSNEKLFF
14	TRBV11-1	TRBJ1-2	NA	TGTGCCAGCAGCCCAGACAGGCGACGAGGTGGCTACACCTTC	CASSPDRRRGGYTF
15	TRBV2	TRBJ2-3	NA	TGTGCCAGCAGTGATCGGGTCTCGGGCACAGATACGCAGTATTTT	CASSDRVSGTDTQYF
15	TRBV5-6	TRBJ1-2	NA	TGTGCCAGCAGCCCGGTCTCAGGGGCTAACTATGGCTACACCTTC	CASSPVSGANYGYTF
11	TRBV20-1	TRBJ2-3	NA	TGCAGTGCTAAAGCACTTAATACGCAGTATTTT	CSAKALNTQYF
14	TRBV28	TRBJ2-7	TRBD1	TGTGCCAGCAGTTTAAATCAGGGGGCGCGAGAGCAGTACTTC	CASSLNQGAREQYF
13	TRBV19	TRBJ2-1	TRBD2	TGTGCCAGTACTAAGCGGGAGTCGTATGAGCAGTTCTTC	CASTKRESYEQFF
15	TRBV5-1	TRBJ2-2	NA	TGCGCCAGCAGTTGGACAGGGAGGGACACCGGGGAGCTGTTTTTT	CASSWTGRDTGELFF
14	TRBV10-3	TRBJ2-7	NA	TGTGCCATCAGGGCAACAGGGATAGTCTACGAGCAGTACTTC	CAIRATGIVYEQYF
16	TRBV27	TRBJ2-2	NA	TGTGCCAGCAGTTTCATGGCAGGGGCGACCACCGGGGAGCTGTTTTTT	CASSFMAGATTGELFF
16	TRBV2	TRBJ1-1	TRBD1	TGTGCCAGCAGTGAACGAGGACAGGGGGAGTACACTGAAGCTTTCTTT	CASSERGQGEYTEAFF
15	TRBV28	TRBJ1-5	TRBD1	TGTGCCAGCAGATCAACAGGGGGCTGGAATCAGCCCCAGCATTTT	CASRSTGGWNQPQHF
13	TRBV19	TRBJ2-3	NA	TGTGCCAGTAGTAGCGGGCATGGGGATACGCAGTATTTT	CASSSGHGDTQYF
15	TRBV6-4	TRBJ2-1	NA	TGTGCCAGCAGTGTCAGGAGGAGCTCCTACAATGAGCAGTTCTTC	CASSVRRSSYNEQFF
17	TRBV7-9	TRBJ2-7	TRBD1	TGTGCCAGCAGCCATTCACGGACAGGGGGTTCACCTTACGAGCAGTACTTC	CASSHSRTGGSPYEQYF
16	TRBV19	TRBJ1-2	TRBD1	TGTGCCAGTACCCCCATGAGGACAGGGGGGATGCATGGCTACACCTTC	CASTPMRTGGMHGYTF
15	TRBV11-3	TRBJ2-7	TRBD2	TGTGCCAGCAGCTTTGGGGCTAGCGGGAGAAACGAGCAGTACTTC	CASSFGASGRNEQYF